This T cell receptor beta chain was sequenced in a study of blood T cells in healthy people across ages. The count of this clonotype is one. A second PCR, run for about 7 to 12 cycles, used a sample-barcoded 5' primer plus a J-beta primer mix. One entry per CDR3 protein results from TCRdb running MiXCR on the 5' RACE reads. There are more than 800,000 distinct CDR3 sequences in the sample; 45% occur only once, and 18% lies in the top ten. This CDR3 spans 14 amino acids. V shed 2 bases and J 8 bases; nucleotides not matched to a gene: 7. Germline CDR1 SQVTM, CDR2 ANQGSEA. This sequence was found in a woman aged 60-75 years in good health. The material sequenced was blood. The chain combines TRBV29-1 with TRBJ1-4; TRBD1 agrees at 8 bases. The CDR3 is CSVEKGQAGEKLFF. The CDR3 nucleotides are TGCAGCGTTGAAAAGGGACAGGCGGGCGAAAAACTGTTTTTT.